This T cell receptor beta chain was sequenced for a study of cytomegalovirus exposure and HLA in healthy donors. 60 Vbeta and 13 Jbeta primers were used in PCR. TCRdb's table, derived via immunoSEQ multiplex PCR, lists solely in-frame clones and lacks some. Of some 110,000 clones listed, approximately 80% are singletons. This sequence originates from a woman aged 40 to 55 in good health and CMV-seronegative. Sequenced material: PBMCs.

Here the CDR3 DNA reads TGTGCCAGCTCACCGGAGCGAAACTCCTACGAGCAGTACTTC. Translated, it gives CASSPERNSYEQYF. The gene calls are TRBV18 and TRBJ2-5; no firm D call. The J call may be in error: the DNA end matches TRBJ2-7 better. This CDR3 is 14 amino acids long. Germline assignment: CDR1 KGHSH and CDR2 LQKENI.